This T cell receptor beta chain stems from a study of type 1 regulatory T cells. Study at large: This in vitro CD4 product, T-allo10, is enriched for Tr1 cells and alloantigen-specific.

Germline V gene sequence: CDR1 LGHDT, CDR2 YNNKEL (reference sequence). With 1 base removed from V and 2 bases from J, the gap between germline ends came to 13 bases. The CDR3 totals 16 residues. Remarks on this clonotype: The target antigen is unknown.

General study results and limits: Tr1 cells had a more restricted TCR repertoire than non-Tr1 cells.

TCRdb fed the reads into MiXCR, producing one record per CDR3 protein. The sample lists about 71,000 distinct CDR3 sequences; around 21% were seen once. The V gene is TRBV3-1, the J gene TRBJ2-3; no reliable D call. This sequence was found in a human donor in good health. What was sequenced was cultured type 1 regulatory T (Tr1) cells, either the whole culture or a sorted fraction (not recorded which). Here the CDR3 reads CASSQGRSSLTDTQYF. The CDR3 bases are TGTGCCAGCAGCCAAGGAAGATCTTCCCTCACAGATACGCAGTATTTT.